The 20 T cell receptor beta chains in this list originate from one sample, sequenced in a study of yellow fever vaccine responses in identical twins. MiXCR was run by TCRdb on the RT-PCR reads, yielding one entry per CDR3 protein. Of some 1,200 distinct CDR3 sequences listed, 80% are singletons. This specimen was T cells from blood (PBMCs), unsorted or a sorted subset (not recorded which), taken before or after yellow fever vaccination (not recorded which). The receptors were sampled from a female donor who received the yellow fever vaccine.

This clonotype was counted between two and nine times. The rearrangement joins TRBV10-1 to TRBJ1-4, with 8 nucleotides matching TRBD1. V lost 2 bases, J lost 5 bases, and 19 bases stayed unmatched. Germline lookup yields CDR1 WNHNN and CDR2 SYGVQD (reference sequence). CDR3 length: 20 residues. CDR3 sequence reads: CASSETLQMRGGDRNEKLFF. CDR3 in DNA: TGCGCCAGCAGTGAGACGCTACAAATGCGAGGGGGGGACAGGAATGAAAAACTGTTTTTT.

This clonotype was seen once. The V and J genes are TRBV10-1 and TRBJ1-5; D is undetermined. Germline CDR1 and CDR2: WNHNN and SYGVQD (reference sequence). V was clipped by 3 bases and J by 3 bases, with 3 bases between them. CDR3 length: 12 residues. In DNA form, the CDR3 reads TGCGCCAGCAGTGAACTCAATCAGCCCCAGCATTTT. Its translation: CASSELNQPQHF.

The gene calls are TRBV14 and TRBJ2-5; D is unclear. The V and J ends lost 1 base and 5 bases respectively, with 5 bases between them. Germline V gene lookup returns CDR1 SGHDN and CDR2 FVKESK. This CDR3 is built from 12 residues. CDR3 in amino acids: CASSQVMETQYF. DNA for the CDR3: TGTGCCAGCAGCCAAGTTATGGAGACCCAGTACTTC.

The chain joins TRBV15 to TRBJ1-1, with TRBD1 matching 8 bases. The CDR3 is 14 residues long. Germline CDR1 LNHNV, CDR2 YYDKDF (reference sequence). V shed 1 base and J 3 bases; nucleotides not matched to a gene: 1. The CDR3 bases are TGTGCCACCAGCAGAGCGACAGGGGACACTGAAGCTTTCTTT. This encodes CATSRATGDTEAFF.

The chain uses TRBV9 and TRBJ2-5; either TRBD1 or TRBD2 may fit D (5 bases each). V was clipped by 1 base and J by 3 bases, with 13 bases between them. The CDR3 contains 15 residues. CDR1 SGDLS and CDR2 YYNGEE come from the germline V gene. The CDR3 region has the DNA TGTGCCAGCAGCGTATTCGGGGCGAGGGAAGAGACCCAGTACTTC. Translating it yields CASSVFGAREETQYF.

In this sample, this clonotype turned up once. DNA of the CDR3: TGTGCCAGCAGTTACTCGAATCTAGCCAGAGGGGAGCTGTTTTTT. It encodes CASSYSNLARGELFF. The rearrangement uses TRBV6-2 or TRBV6-3 and TRBJ2-2, with D possibly matching TRBD2 (5 bases). V was shortened by 0 bases and J by 8 bases, with 13 bases between the two germline ends. Germline CDR1 is MNHEY and CDR2 is SVGEGT. The CDR3 extends over 15 amino acids.

The CDR3 DNA follows: TGTGCCAGCAGCGCCTCTCAGGGGGCGAGAACAGATACGCAGTATTTT. Amino acids: CASSASQGARTDTQYF. V is TRBV6-4 and J is TRBJ2-3, with 8 bases fitting TRBD1. This CDR3 is 16 amino acids long. With 6 bases clipped from V and 3 bases from J, the junction kept 11 bases outside the gene matches. Germline V gene sequence: CDR1 MRHNA, CDR2 SNTAGT.

The genes are TRBV11-1 and TRBJ2-5; 8 bases are shared with TRBD2. V dropped 3 bases and J dropped 4; count of bases not matched to a gene: 7. Germline V lookup: CDR1 SGHAT, CDR2 FQDESV (reference sequence). The CDR3 length is 15 residues. The CDR3 reads CASSFSGIGGETQYF. Here the CDR3 DNA reads TGTGCCAGCAGCTTTAGCGGGATTGGTGGAGAGACCCAGTACTTC.

This sequence joins TRBV10-3 and TRBJ2-1; D is uncertain. The V gene's germline CDR1 is ENHRY and CDR2 SYGVKD. With 0 bases removed from V and 5 bases from J, the gap between germline ends came to 2 bases. This CDR3 contains 12 residues. The CDR3 loop reads CAISESHNEQFF. The DNA for the CDR3 is TGTGCCATCAGTGAGTCGCACAATGAGCAGTTCTTC.

The gene calls are TRBV27 and TRBJ1-2; tentative D call: TRBD1 (6 bases). With 6 bases removed from V and 4 bases from J, the gap between germline ends came to 15 bases. In germline, CDR1 is MNHEY, CDR2 SMNVEV (reference sequence). CDR3 length: 14 residues. CDR3 in DNA: TGTGCCAGCAGCGCCCACCTAGGGGGCTATGGCTACACCTTC. Translated, it gives CASSAHLGGYGYTF.

This clonotype has more than one count but fewer than ten. The gene calls are TRBV19 and TRBJ1-2; 12 bases are a match to TRBD1. This CDR3 spans 16 amino acids. Germline trimming cut 7 bases from V and 4 bases from J; bases unmatched to any gene: 10. In germline, CDR1 is LNHDA, CDR2 SQIVND (reference sequence). The CDR3: CASTPTGTGGVYGYTF. Here the CDR3 DNA reads TGTGCCAGTACTCCCACCGGGACAGGGGGCGTCTATGGCTACACCTTC.

V usage is TRBV29-1 and J usage is TRBJ2-7; perhaps D is TRBD1 or TRBD2 (5 bases each). CDR3 length: 14 residues. Trimming took 1 base from V and 1 from J, leaving 11 bases between them. Germline V gene sequence: CDR1 SQVTM, CDR2 ANQGSEA. The CDR3: CSVEGGRGSYEQYF. In nucleotides, the CDR3 is TGCAGCGTTGAAGGGGGACGCGGTTCCTACGAGCAGTACTTC.

V is TRBV12-3 or TRBV12-4 and J is TRBJ2-1, with D possibly being TRBD2 (6 bases). The CDR3 is 12 amino acids. The V and J ends lost 6 bases and 5 bases respectively, with 8 bases between them. The CDR3 sequence is CASSRTNNEQFF. The DNA for the CDR3 is TGTGCCAGCAGCCGGACTAACAATGAGCAGTTCTTC.

This chain links TRBV10-3 with TRBJ1-1, with TRBD1 as a possible D gene (6 bases). V was shortened by 11 bases and J by 3 bases, with 16 bases between the two germline ends. Germline CDR1 ENHRY, CDR2 SYGVKD. This CDR3 is built from 13 residues. CDR3 sequence reads: CAAHRGQDTEAFF. DNA for the CDR3: TGTGCCGCCCACCGGGGGCAGGACACTGAAGCTTTCTTT.

The J gene is TRBJ1-2, the V gene TRBV11-2, with a tentative D call TRBD1 (5 bases). The CDR3 loop spans 14 amino acids. Germline CDR1 SGHAT, CDR2 FQNNGV. V was pared by 1 base and J by 2 bases, with 8 bases between. CDR3 sequence: CASSLGGDNYGYTF. CDR3 nucleotides: TGTGCCAGCAGCTTAGGGGGGGACAACTATGGCTACACCTTC.

This clonotype appeared a few times. This chain links TRBV6-1 with TRBJ1-6; possibly TRBD1 for D (5 bases). The germline V gene has CDR1 MNHNS and CDR2 SASEGT. Trimming stripped 6 bases from V and 6 bases from J, with 12 bases between. This CDR3 contains 14 residues. In DNA, the CDR3 is TGTGCCAGCAGGTTCGGGACGGTTAATTCACCCCTCCACTTT. It codes for CASRFGTVNSPLHF.

This clonotype was counted only a few times. The chain joins TRBV6-2 or TRBV6-3 to TRBJ2-1; D call uncertain. The CDR3 loop spans 12 amino acids. CDR1 and CDR2 (germline): MNHEY, SVGEGT. The germline V and J ends were trimmed by 6 bases and 6 bases, with 9 bases remaining between them. The CDR3 loop reads CASSPVPNEQFF. For the CDR3, the DNA is TGTGCCAGCAGCCCAGTCCCCAATGAGCAGTTCTTC.

This clonotype was counted once. V usage is TRBV11-3 and J usage is TRBJ2-1, with D possibly being TRBD1 (5 bases). Germline lookup yields CDR1 SGHNT and CDR2 YENEEA. The V and J ends lost 6 bases and 9 bases respectively, with 15 bases between them. The CDR3 sequence is 13 residues long. CDR3 sequence: CASRKQAGSEQFF. The DNA of the CDR3 is TGTGCCAGCAGGAAACAGGCTGGTAGTGAGCAGTTCTTC.

This chain uses TRBV15 with TRBJ2-7; tentatively, D is TRBD1 (6 bases). Trimming cost V 3 bases and J 3 bases, with 12 bases left between them. The germline CDR1 and CDR2 sequences are LNHNV and YYDKDF (reference sequence). This CDR3 contains 14 residues. The CDR3 reads CATSRADSGYEQYF. The CDR3 region has the DNA TGTGCCACCAGCAGGGCGGACAGCGGCTACGAGCAGTACTTC.

The rearrangement joins TRBV7-9 to TRBJ2-5; unclear D gene. The V gene lost 4 bases and the J gene lost 2 bases, with 14 bases spanning the gap. Germline values: CDR1 SEHNR, CDR2 FQNEAQ (reference sequence). The CDR3 loop spans 15 amino acids. CDR3 sequence (DNA): TGTGCCAGCAGCTCTAGACTGCCAGATCAAGAGACCCAGTACTTC. Its translation: CASSSRLPDQETQYF.